The T cell receptor beta chain under discussion was sequenced for a study of CD8+CD57+ T cells in acquired aplastic anemia. CDR3 and TCR beta VDJ profiling relied on genomic DNA as the template. TCRdb re-called the reads with MiXCR, one entry per CDR3 protein. The table lists some 120,000 distinct CDR3 sequences, around 46% of them singletons, with roughly 2.6% in the top ten. The CDR3 has 14 amino acids. Germline V gene lookup returns CDR1 MNHEY and CDR2 SVGAGI. The J segment lost 2 bases and the V segment lost 6 bases, leaving 6 bases of the junction unmatched. This clonotype was observed at least ten times.

The origin of this receptor is a human donor in good health, serving as a control. Sequenced: sorted CD4+, CD8+, or CD8+CD57+ T cells (not recorded which) from PBMCs. The chain recombines TRBV6-5 with TRBJ2-5, with 7 bases matching TRBD2. CDR3 amino acids: CASSPGGTQETQYF. The CDR3 coding sequence is TGTGCCAGCAGCCCCGGGGGGACTCAAGAGACCCAGTACTTC.